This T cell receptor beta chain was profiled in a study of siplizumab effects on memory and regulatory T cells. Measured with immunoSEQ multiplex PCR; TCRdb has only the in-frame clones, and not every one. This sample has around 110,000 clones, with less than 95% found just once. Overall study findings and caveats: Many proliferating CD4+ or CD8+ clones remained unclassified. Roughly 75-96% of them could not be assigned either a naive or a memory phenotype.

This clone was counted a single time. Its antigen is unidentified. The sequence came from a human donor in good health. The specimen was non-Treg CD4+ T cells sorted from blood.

The CDR3 coding sequence is TGTGCCAGTGGTCACGGGACTACCCGGCGAGATACGCAGTATTTT. Encoded protein: CASGHGTTRRDTQYF. V is TRBV19 and J is TRBJ2-3; 7 nucleotides line up with TRBD2. Germline-derived CDR1 and CDR2 are LNHDA and SQIVND (reference sequence). The CDR3 sequence is 15 residues long. The ends lost 8 bases at V and 5 bases at J; junction bases unmatched: 13.